This T cell receptor beta chain was found in a study of blood T cells in healthy people across ages. The V gene lost 0 bases and the J gene lost 2 bases, with 26 bases spanning the gap. CDR1 and CDR2 from the germline V gene are DFQATT and SNEGSKA (reference sequence). There are 20 residues in the CDR3. Primers used in a second PCR of about 7 to 12 cycles were a sample-barcoded 5' primer and a J-beta primer mix. Sequencing recovered at least 3 million CDR3-containing paired-end reads from each sample. Each CDR3 protein is one row after TCRdb ran MiXCR on the 5' RACE reads. The sample has approximately 810,000 distinct CDR3 sequences; around 26% are singletons.

This receptor was obtained from a woman of 80 years or more in good health. V gene TRBV20-1 combines with J gene TRBJ2-1, with a weak D call TRBD2 (7 bases). Input material: blood. Here the CDR3 reads CSARDLGSPWGGLTYNEQFF. Here the CDR3 DNA reads TGCAGTGCTAGAGATCTGGGTTCACCCTGGGGGGGCCTAACCTACAATGAGCAGTTCTTC.